The 24 T cell receptor beta chains given below trace back to one sample, sequenced in a study of a mutant IDH1 vaccine in newly diagnosed glioma. Their recognized antigens are unknown. TCRdb's copy holds only in-frame clones and misses some; the assay was immunoSEQ multiplex PCR. The profile covers under 95,000 clones, with 90% to 95% appearing a single time and about 0.6% taken by the ten largest. The time point is: week 5, during vaccination. It was 300 ug of mutant IDH1 20-mer peptide that made up each vaccine dose, given with topical imiquimod. The specimen comprised PBMCs, sampled from a glioma patient whose treatment included an IDH1 peptide vaccine. Every receptor here comes from a woman between 50 and 59 years old with glioma.

This clone was observed a single time. This sequence joins TRBV12-2 and TRBJ2-7; the DNA was not used to check the table's D call, TRBD2. TRBV12-2 is noted as a pseudogene. The CDR3 is made up of 13 amino acids. The CDR3 region is CASRLALRFEQYF. CDR3 DNA: TGTGCAAGTCGCTTAGCCCTGAGGTTTGAGCAGTACTTC.

V is TRBV27 and J is TRBJ2-3; TRBD1 might be the D (6 bases). There are 13 residues in the CDR3. Per the germline V gene, CDR1 is MNHEY and CDR2 is SMNVEV (reference sequence). The V end was cut by 6 bases, the J end by 2 bases, with 9 bases between. CDR3 nucleotide sequence: TGTGCCAGCAGCAGGGGAGCCACAGATACGCAGTATTTT. It codes for CASSRGATDTQYF.

This chain joins TRBV27 and TRBJ2-1; 7 positions match TRBD2. The CDR3 is 16 amino acids. Germline CDR1 is MNHEY and CDR2 is SMNVEV (reference sequence). The trim removed 3 bases at V and 1 base at J, leaving 6 bases unmatched. DNA for the CDR3: TGTGCCAGCAGTTTGGGGGGAGGGCCGTCCTACAATGAGCAGTTCTTC. This encodes CASSLGGGPSYNEQFF.

The rearrangement uses TRBV29-1 and TRBJ2-4, with 9 positions matching TRBD1. CDR3 length: 13 residues. J gave up 8 bases and V 7 bases, and 9 bases lay outside the gene matches. Germline V lookup: CDR1 SQVTM, CDR2 ANQGSEA. The CDR3: CSGGTGRKDIQYF. The CDR3 bases are TGCAGCGGGGGGACAGGGAGGAAGGACATTCAGTACTTC.

The rearrangement joins TRBV2 to TRBJ1-1, with a weak D call TRBD1 (5 bases). Between the trimmed V and J ends, which lost 8 bases and 5 bases, there was a span of 15 bases. The CDR3 is 13 amino acids. Looked up from germline, CDR1 is SNHLY and CDR2 is FYNNEI. CDR3: CASPRSQGTEAFF. CDR3 nucleotide sequence: TGTGCCAGCCCGAGGAGCCAGGGAACTGAAGCTTTCTTT.

CDR3 bases: TGTGCCAGCAGCGCGTCTCAAAGAACTAATGAAAAACTGTTTTTT. Translated, it gives CASSASQRTNEKLFF. V is TRBV9 and J is TRBJ1-4; unclear D gene. Germline CDR1 reads SGDLS; CDR2 reads YYNGEE. The CDR3 sequence is 15 residues long. With 3 bases removed from V and 1 base from J, the gap between germline ends came to 10 bases.

The J gene is TRBJ1-5, the V gene TRBV7-8; possible D gene TRBD1, 6 bases. Between the trimmed V and J ends, which lost 3 bases and 5 bases, there was a span of 8 bases. The CDR3 runs 13 residues. Per germline, CDR1 SGHVS and CDR2 FQNEAQ. CDR3 protein: CASSFRGDQPQHF. The CDR3 DNA is TGTGCCAGCAGCTTTAGGGGGGATCAGCCCCAGCATTTT.

The chain employs TRBV11-1 and TRBJ1-1; unclear D gene. Trimming took off 2 bases at V and 3 bases at J, with 13 bases between the two ends. The CDR3 covers 15 residues. Germline lookup yields CDR1 SGHAT and CDR2 FQDESV (reference sequence). CDR3 in amino acids: CASSLTGWEDTEAFF. CDR3 coding DNA: TGTGCCAGCAGCTTAACGGGTTGGGAGGACACTGAAGCTTTCTTT.

The chain is built from TRBV6-5 and TRBJ2-1; 10 bases map to TRBD2. V lost 4 bases and J lost 5; bases outside the gene matches: 2. The CDR3 has 14 amino acids. CDR1 and CDR2 from the germline V gene are MNHEY and SVGAGI. For the CDR3, the DNA is TGTGCCAGCAGTTTTACTAGCGGGAACAATGAGCAGTTCTTC. It yields the protein CASSFTSGNNEQFF.

The gene calls are TRBV9 and TRBJ2-3; 9 bases align to TRBD2. This CDR3 contains 18 residues. Trimming removed 1 base from V and 2 bases from J; junction bases left unmatched: 11. Germline values: CDR1 SGDLS, CDR2 YYNGEE. The CDR3, as DNA: TGTGCCAGCAGCGTAAGGATTGCGGGAGGGCTGACCACAGATACGCAGTATTTT. This sequence encodes CASSVRIAGGLTTDTQYF.

The chain combines TRBV11-2 with TRBJ1-1; TRBD1 is a possible D gene (5 bases). Germline V lookup: CDR1 SGHAT, CDR2 FQNNGV. The CDR3 loop spans 13 amino acids. Trimming pared 1 base from V and 5 bases from J, leaving 8 bases between. CDR3 amino acids: CASSLAEGTEAFF. The CDR3 bases are TGTGCCAGCAGCTTAGCGGAGGGGACTGAAGCTTTCTTT.

The chain uses TRBV6-1 and TRBJ2-2; D gene unclear. The CDR3 loop spans 13 amino acids. Germline lookup yields CDR1 MNHNS and CDR2 SASEGT. V shed 3 bases and J shed 1 base, with 3 bases lying between them. The CDR3 is CASSDRNTGELFF. CDR3 DNA: TGTGCCAGCAGTGACAGGAACACCGGGGAGCTGTTTTTT.

The chain carries TRBV30 and TRBJ2-3, with a tentative D call TRBD2 (5 bases). Germline CDR1 GTSNPN, CDR2 SVGIG (reference sequence). V was trimmed by 5 bases and J by 2 bases, leaving 14 bases between them. This CDR3 is built from 14 residues. CDR3 coding DNA: TGTGCCTGGCGTCGTCCTAGCTACACAGATACGCAGTATTTT. Amino acid sequence: CAWRRPSYTDTQYF.

The chain combines TRBV5-6 with TRBJ2-3, with D unclear. The germline CDR1 and CDR2 sequences are SGHDT and YYEEEE. CDR3 length: 15 residues. Trimming took off 0 bases at V and 0 bases at J, with 8 bases between the two ends. For the CDR3, the DNA is TGTGCCAGCAGCTTGGCGCCGGTTAGCACAGATACGCAGTATTTT. This encodes CASSLAPVSTDTQYF.

This chain joins TRBV11-2 and TRBJ2-3; D is ambiguous. V was trimmed by 4 bases and J by 0 bases, leaving 2 bases between them. Germline values: CDR1 SGHAT, CDR2 FQNNGV. The length of the CDR3 is 12 residues. DNA for the CDR3: TGTGCCAGCAGCTCTAGCACAGATACGCAGTATTTT. It yields the protein CASSSSTDTQYF.

This clone was counted a single time. The rearrangement joins TRBV19 to TRBJ2-2; weak D call: TRBD1 (5 bases). The CDR3 length is 16 residues. The germline V gene has CDR1 LNHDA and CDR2 SQIVND (reference sequence). V was clipped by 3 bases and J by 6 bases, with 17 bases between them. CDR3 sequence: CASSISRARKAGELFF. DNA of the CDR3: TGTGCCAGTAGTATTTCCAGGGCAAGGAAGGCCGGGGAGCTGTTTTTT.

V and J are TRBV5-6 and TRBJ1-1, with 10 bases matching TRBD1. The CDR3 consists of 18 residues. Trimming took 3 bases from V and 6 from J; bases not matched to a gene: 17. Germline V CDR1 and CDR2: SGHDT, YYEEEE. As DNA, the CDR3 is TGTGCCAGCAGCTCCACAGGGCAAAGGGGACAGGGGCGCTCTGAAGCTTTCTTT. Amino acid sequence: CASSSTGQRGQGRSEAFF.

The chain carries TRBV6-1 and TRBJ1-1; D gene ambiguous. There are 15 residues in the CDR3. V was cut by 6 bases and J by 0 bases, with 14 bases left in between. Germline CDR1 and CDR2: MNHNS and SASEGT. As DNA, the CDR3 is TGTGCCAGCAGGGTCGGACGGAACATGAACACTGAAGCTTTCTTT. Amino acid sequence: CASRVGRNMNTEAFF.

This rearrangement joins TRBV19 to TRBJ2-1, with 7 nucleotides matching TRBD1. Germline values: CDR1 LNHDA, CDR2 SQIVND (reference sequence). The CDR3 is 14 residues long. J gave up 4 bases and V 3 bases, and 3 bases lay outside the gene matches. CDR3 nucleotides: TGTGCCAGTAGTATTGGGGACAGTTACAATGAGCAGTTCTTC. As protein: CASSIGDSYNEQFF.

The rearrangement uses TRBV7-2 and TRBJ1-4; TRBD1 aligns across 8 bases. The CDR3 covers 14 residues. The V segment lost 8 bases and the J segment 8 bases; nucleotides outside the gene matches: 10. Germline V CDR1 and CDR2: SGHTA, FQGNSA. Here the CDR3 reads CASGSGGSVEKLFF. The CDR3 nucleotides read TGTGCCAGCGGATCAGGGGGCTCGGTAGAAAAACTGTTTTTT.

The gene calls are TRBV7-2 and TRBJ2-7; TRBD1 matches at 9 bases. CDR1 and CDR2 from the germline V gene are SGHTA and FQGNSA. The CDR3 is made up of 16 amino acids. V was clipped by 1 base and J by 3 bases; unmatched bases: 7. In DNA, the CDR3 is TGTGCCAGCAGCTTAGGTTTCGGACAGGGGAGCTACGAGCAGTACTTC. As protein: CASSLGFGQGSYEQYF.

V is TRBV28 and J is TRBJ2-7, with D perhaps assigned TRBD1 or TRBD2 (5 bases each). CDR1 is MDHEN, CDR2 SYDVKM, per germline. The V gene lost 3 bases and the J gene lost 12 bases, with 18 bases spanning the gap. This CDR3 has 13 amino acids. The CDR3 is CASSFRTPSGPYF. Written as DNA, the CDR3 is TGTGCCAGCAGTTTCCGGACGCCATCGGGGCCGTACTTC. The full variable domain, with the rest looked up from reference TRBV28 and TRBJ2-7, is DVKVTQSSRYLVKRTGEKVFLECVQDMDHENMFWYRQDPGLGLRLIYFSYDVKMKEKGDIPEGYSVSREKKERFSLILESASTNQTSMYLCASSFRTPSGPYFGPGTRLTVT.

The chain recombines TRBV7-9 with TRBJ2-7; 13 nucleotides line up with TRBD2. V shed 5 bases, J shed 5 bases, and the junction held 6 bases outside the gene matches. Per the germline V gene, CDR1 is SEHNR and CDR2 is FQNEAQ (reference sequence). This CDR3 is built from 15 residues. CDR3 residues: CASSRGLAGVHEQYF. The CDR3 coding sequence is TGTGCCAGCAGCCGAGGACTAGCGGGAGTTCACGAGCAGTACTTC.

The V gene is TRBV30, the J gene TRBJ2-7; 10 bases are shared with TRBD1. This CDR3 has 14 residues. Germline trimming cut 1 base from V and 5 bases from J; bases unmatched to any gene: 5. Germline-derived CDR1 and CDR2 are GTSNPN and SVGIG (reference sequence). Here the CDR3 reads CAWSGTGGFDEQYF. CDR3 nucleotide sequence: TGTGCCTGGAGTGGGACAGGGGGGTTCGACGAGCAGTACTTC.